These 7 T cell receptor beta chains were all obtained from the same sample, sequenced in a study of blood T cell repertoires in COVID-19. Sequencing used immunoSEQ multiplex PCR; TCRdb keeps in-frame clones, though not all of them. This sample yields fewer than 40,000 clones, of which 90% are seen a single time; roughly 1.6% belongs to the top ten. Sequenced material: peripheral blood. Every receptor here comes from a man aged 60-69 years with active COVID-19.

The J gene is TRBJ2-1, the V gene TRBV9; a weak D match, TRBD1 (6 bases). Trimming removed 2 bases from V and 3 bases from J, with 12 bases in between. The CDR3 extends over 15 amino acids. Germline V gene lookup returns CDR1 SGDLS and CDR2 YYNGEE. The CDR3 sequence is CASSVDLQGYNEQFF. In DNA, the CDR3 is TGTGCCAGCAGCGTTGACCTACAGGGCTACAATGAGCAGTTCTTC.

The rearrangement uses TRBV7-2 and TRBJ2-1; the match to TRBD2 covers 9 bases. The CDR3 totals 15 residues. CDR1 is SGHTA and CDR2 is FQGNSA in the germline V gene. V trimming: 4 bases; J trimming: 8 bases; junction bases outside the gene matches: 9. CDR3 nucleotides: TGTGCCAGCAGCTCATCACCGGGACTAGCTCATGAGCAGTTCTTC. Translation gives CASSSSPGLAHEQFF.

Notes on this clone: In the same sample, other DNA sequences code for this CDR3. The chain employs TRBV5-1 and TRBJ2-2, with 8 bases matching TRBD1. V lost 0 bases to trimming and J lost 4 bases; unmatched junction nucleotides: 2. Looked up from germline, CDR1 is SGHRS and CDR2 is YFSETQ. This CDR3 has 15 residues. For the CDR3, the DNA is TGCGCCAGCAGCTTGGGACAGGGGACCACCGGGGAGCTGTTTTTT. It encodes CASSLGQGTTGELFF.

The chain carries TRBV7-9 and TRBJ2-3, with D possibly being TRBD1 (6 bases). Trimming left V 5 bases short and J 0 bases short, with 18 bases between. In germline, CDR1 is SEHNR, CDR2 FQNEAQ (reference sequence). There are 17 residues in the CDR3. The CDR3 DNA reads TGTGCCAGCAGCCTTCTACGTAAGAGGGGGAGCACAGATACGCAGTATTTT. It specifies CASSLLRKRGSTDTQYF. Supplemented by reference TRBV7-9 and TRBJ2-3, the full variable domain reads DTGVSQNPRHKITKRGQNVTFRCDPISEHNRLYWYRQTLGQGPEFLTYFQNEAQLEKSRLLSDRFSAERPKGSFSTLEIQRTEQGDSAMYLCASSLLRKRGSTDTQYFGPGTRLTVL.

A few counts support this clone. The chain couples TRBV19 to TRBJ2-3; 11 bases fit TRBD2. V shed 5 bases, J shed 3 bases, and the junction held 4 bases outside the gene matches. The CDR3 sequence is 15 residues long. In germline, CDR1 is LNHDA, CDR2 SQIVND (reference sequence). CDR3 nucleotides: TGTGCCAGTAGTCAAGGGACTAGCGGAACAGATACGCAGTATTTT. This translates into CASSQGTSGTDTQYF.

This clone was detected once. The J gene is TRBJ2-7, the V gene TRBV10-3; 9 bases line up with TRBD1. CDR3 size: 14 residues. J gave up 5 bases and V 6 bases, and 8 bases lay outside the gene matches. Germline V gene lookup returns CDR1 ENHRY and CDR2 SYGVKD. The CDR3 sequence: CAIRLDRGSDEQYF. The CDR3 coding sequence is TGTGCCATCAGACTGGACAGGGGAAGCGACGAGCAGTACTTC.

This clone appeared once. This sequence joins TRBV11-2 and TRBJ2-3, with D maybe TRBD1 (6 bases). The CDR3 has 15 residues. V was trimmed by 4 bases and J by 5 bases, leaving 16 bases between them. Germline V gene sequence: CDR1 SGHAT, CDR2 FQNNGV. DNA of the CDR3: TGTGCCAGCAGCTCGGCCGGGACATATGGAGATACGCAGTATTTT. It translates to CASSSAGTYGDTQYF.